A selection of T cell receptor beta chains follows, all from one sample in a study of blood T cell repertoires in COVID-19. Profiling relied on immunoSEQ multiplex PCR, and the TCRdb table lists in-frame clones only, not all of them. This table holds about 59,000 clones, 70% to 75% found once. Sequencing was performed on peripheral blood. All receptors derive from a woman aged 70-85 years with acute or convalescent COVID-19. CDR3s include the opening cysteine and the closing phenylalanine or tryptophan. The order of the fields is clone size, V gene, J gene, CDR3 length, D gene, CDR3 DNA, CDR3 protein. D genes are given only for firm matches. Size is stated for part of the rows, as once, few or many counts, or as a class when the clone is expanded.

.,TRBV7-9,TRBJ1-1,14,.,TGTGCCAGCAGCTTTTGGACAGAGAACACTGAAGCTTTCTTT,CASSFWTENTEAFF
.,TRBV7-2,TRBJ1-1,14,.,TGTGCCAGCAGCCCTACCCGGGGGAACACTGAAGCTTTCTTT,CASSPTRGNTEAFF
once,TRBV20-1,TRBJ1-5,16,TRBD1,TGCAGTGCTAGTCCCGGGACAGGGGTAGGGCTCCAGCCCCAGCATTTT,CSASPGTGVGLQPQHF
.,TRBV5-1,TRBJ1-2,12,TRBD1,TGCGCCAGCAGCTCGACAGGGGATGGCTACACCTTC,CASSSTGDGYTF
.,TRBV14,TRBJ1-4,15,TRBD1,TGTGCCAGCAGCCAAGACCACAGGGGGAGCGAAAAACTGTTTTTT,CASSQDHRGSEKLFF
.,TRBV7-3,TRBJ1-1,13,.,TGTGCCAGCAGCCTATTAATGAACACTGAAGCTTTCTTT,CASSLLMNTEAFF
.,TRBV7-9,TRBJ1-5,15,.,TGTGCCAGCAGCTTAGGGGGGGGAGCTTGGCAGCCCCAGCATTTT,CASSLGGGAWQPQHF
once,TRBV19,TRBJ1-3,20,TRBD1,TGTGCCAGTAGTACTACCCTATCTTCCCGGGACAGCTTCTCTGGAAACACCATATATTTT,CASSTTLSSRDSFSGNTIYF
few,TRBV5-4,TRBJ2-1,15,TRBD2,TGTGCCAGCAGCTTGGACCCTGGGGGGGGCAATGAGCAGTTCTTC,CASSLDPGGGNEQFF
.,TRBV7-7,TRBJ1-4,13,.,TGTGCCAGCAGCCCTAATCGGGGGGAAAAACTGTTTTTT,CASSPNRGEKLFF
.,TRBV7-9,TRBJ1-1,12,.,TGTGCCAGCAGCTTAAGAGAAACTGAAGCTTTCTTT,CASSLRETEAFF
once,TRBV5-1,TRBJ1-6,16,.,TGCGCCAGCAGCTTGAGCGGGGAGCTCTATAATTCACCCCTCCACTTT,CASSLSGELYNSPLHF
few,TRBV2,TRBJ1-2,13,.,TGTGCCAGCCGGGAGTTGAGCTTGGACGGCTACACCTTC,CASRELSLDGYTF
.,TRBV11-2,TRBJ1-1,15,.,TGTGCCAGCAGCTTACGGGGGGTCCATAACACTGAAGCTTTCTTT,CASSLRGVHNTEAFF
.,TRBV19,TRBJ1-1,13,.,TGTGCCAGTAACCGGGAGACGAACACTGAAGCTTTCTTT,CASNRETNTEAFF
.,TRBV12-5,TRBJ2-6,15,.,TGTGCTAGTGGTTTCGGGGATTCTGGGGCCAACGTCCTGACTTTC,CASGFGDSGANVLTF
.,TRBV6-5,TRBJ1-1,15,TRBD1,TGTGCCAGCATCAGACTTCAACAGGGGGCGGGTGAAGCTTTCTTT,CASIRLQQGAGEAFF
.,TRBV24-1,TRBJ2-1,15,.,TGTGCCACCAGTGACCCTCGGACAGAACTTAATGAGCAGTTCTTC,CATSDPRTELNEQFF
.,TRBV5-5,TRBJ1-3,16,.,TGTGCCAGCAGCTTGGGTGACACGAAGGCAGGAAACACCATATATTTT,CASSLGDTKAGNTIYF
.,TRBV13,TRBJ2-6,14,.,TGTGCCAGCAGCTCCAGTGGTGGGGCCAACGTCCTGACTTTC,CASSSSGGANVLTF
.,TRBV27,TRBJ1-4,14,TRBD1,TGTGCCAGCAGGGGACAGGGAAATAATGAAAAACTGTTTTTT,CASRGQGNNEKLFF
few,TRBV18,TRBJ1-1,13,TRBD1,TGTGCCAGCTCACCACCGGGACAGGGGCGGACTTTCTTT,CASSPPGQGRTFF
.,TRBV27,TRBJ1-2,13,.,TGTGCCAGCAGTTCCGGGGTCCGGAGTGGCTACACCTTC,CASSSGVRSGYTF
.,TRBV19,TRBJ1-3,12,.,TGTGCCAGTGACTCCGATGGAAACACCATATATTTT,CASDSDGNTIYF
.,TRBV28,TRBJ1-4,13,TRBD1,TGTGCCAGCACCGCCGACAGGGTCGGAAAACTGTTTTTT,CASTADRVGKLFF
.,TRBV9,TRBJ2-1,14,.,TGTGCCAGTAGTTGGCAGGCAGATTACAATGAGCAGTTCTTC,CASSWQADYNEQFF
.,TRBV25-1,TRBJ1-2,14,TRBD1,TGTGCCAGCAGCGAGCCACAGGGGAGGTATGGCTACACCTTC,CASSEPQGRYGYTF
.,TRBV20-1,TRBJ1-1,11,.,TGCAGTGGGTTAGGAGACTCACAAGCTTTCTTT,CSGLGDSQAFF
.,TRBV14,TRBJ2-2,16,TRBD2,TGTGCCAGCAGCCGTCGGGGGGTCAAGGACACCGGGGAGCTGTTTTTT,CASSRRGVKDTGELFF
.,TRBV5-1,TRBJ2-1,13,.,TGCGCCAGCAGCTTGGCCACTACCAATGAGCAGTTCTTC,CASSLATTNEQFF
few,TRBV13,TRBJ1-1,14,.,TGTGCCAGCAGCTCCAGTCGGGTGGCCAGCGGAGCTTTCTTT,CASSSSRVASGAFF
.,TRBV7-2,TRBJ1-3,15,TRBD1,TGTGCCAGCAGGCTAGGACAGGGGGCTGGAAACACCATATATTTT,CASRLGQGAGNTIYF
.,TRBV7-3,TRBJ2-3,15,.,TGTGCCAGCAGCCAGGGGACGGGAATTACAGATACGCAGTATTTT,CASSQGTGITDTQYF
.,TRBV6-1,TRBJ1-1,17,.,TGTGCCAGCAGTGCCCTCGCTCCGGGTCCTAGACCAACTGAAGCTTTCTTT,CASSALAPGPRPTEAFF
once,TRBV10-3,TRBJ2-2,19,TRBD2,TGTGCCATCAGCGTTACGTCCGGTAGCGGGGGGGCGAACACCGGGGAGCTGTTTTTT,CAISVTSGSGGANTGELFF
few,TRBV25-1,TRBJ2-2,17,TRBD1,TGTGCCAGCGGGAGGGGTTTTCGGGGACAGGGGGCCGGGGAGCTGTTTTTT,CASGRGFRGQGAGELFF